Here is one T cell receptor beta chain with its context. Its recognized antigen is unknown. No quality values exist for individual bases; no much larger clone is one base distant. This sample stems from a study of T-cell reconstitution after alpha-beta-depleted transplantation in children (dated by TCRdb to the mid-2010s). Turning to the overall study: Using TCR repertoire profiling, the study followed T-cell immune reconstitution in a quantitative way in children after TCRalphabeta/CD19-depleted allogeneic hematopoietic cell transplantation.

Libraries were constructed by PCR. These reads were obtained on an Illumina HiSeq 2500. TCR library preparation used molecular barcoding, with unique molecular identifiers applied to normalize quantification of the TCRbeta repertoire. The public reads were quality trimmed at Q25 with fastp and then assembled into clones with MiXCR by TCRdb, keeping productive beta chains. Rows are unified per CDR3 protein, each entry keeping the most common DNA and genes. The sample table holds about 610,000 distinct CDR3 sequences, of which under 12% were seen once. In total, the top ten clones hold roughly 3.9% of the sample. The CDR3 starts with the cysteine, ends with the phenylalanine, and has 16 residues. Here the CDR3 DNA is all that survives: 48 bases in frame from base 1. The germline V gene specifies MGHRA as CDR1 and YSYEKL as CDR2. V ends up 7 bases short and J 0 bases short, with an unmatched junction base count of 8.

Here the sequenced sample was PBMCs from the stem cell graft donor, taken from the stem cell graft. The rearranged segments are TRBV4-1 and TRBJ2-1; 8 junctional bases match TRBD2. This sequence was found in a human donor who donated a stem cell graft to a child with acute myeloid leukemia. The DNA reads as follows: TGCGCCAGCACGTTTAGCGGGGCGAGCTCCTACAATGAGCAGTTCTTC. This codes for CASTFSGASSYNEQFF.